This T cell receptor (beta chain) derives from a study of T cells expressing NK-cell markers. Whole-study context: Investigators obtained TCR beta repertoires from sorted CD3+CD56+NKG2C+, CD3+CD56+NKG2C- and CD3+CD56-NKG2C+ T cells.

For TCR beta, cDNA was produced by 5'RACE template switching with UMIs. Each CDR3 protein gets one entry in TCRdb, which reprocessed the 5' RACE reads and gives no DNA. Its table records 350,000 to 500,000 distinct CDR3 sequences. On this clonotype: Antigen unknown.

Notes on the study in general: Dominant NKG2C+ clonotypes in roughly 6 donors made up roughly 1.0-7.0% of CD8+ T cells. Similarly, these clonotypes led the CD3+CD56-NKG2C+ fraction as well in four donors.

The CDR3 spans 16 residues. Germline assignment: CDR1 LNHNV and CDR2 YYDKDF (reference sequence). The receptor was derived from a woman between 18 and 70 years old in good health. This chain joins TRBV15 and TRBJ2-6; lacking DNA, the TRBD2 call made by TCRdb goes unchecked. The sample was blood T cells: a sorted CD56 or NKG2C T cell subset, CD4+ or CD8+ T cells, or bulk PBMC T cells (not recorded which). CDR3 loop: CATSREMEAGANVLTF.